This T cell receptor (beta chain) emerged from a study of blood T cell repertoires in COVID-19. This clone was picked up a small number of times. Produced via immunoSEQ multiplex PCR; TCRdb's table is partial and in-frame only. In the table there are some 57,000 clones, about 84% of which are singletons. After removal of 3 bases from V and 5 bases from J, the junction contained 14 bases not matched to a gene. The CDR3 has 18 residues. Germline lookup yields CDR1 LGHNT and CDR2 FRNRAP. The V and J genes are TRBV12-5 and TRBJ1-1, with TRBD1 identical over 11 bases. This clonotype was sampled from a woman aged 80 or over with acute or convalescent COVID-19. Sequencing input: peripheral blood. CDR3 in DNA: TGTGCTAGTGGTTTCCTCCCGCGCCGGACAGGGGGCAAGACTGAAGCTTTCTTT. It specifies CASGFLPRRTGGKTEAFF.